Presented here are 7 T cell receptor beta chains from one specimen sequenced in a study of blood T cells in healthy people across ages. The use of a sample-barcoded 5' primer and a J-beta primer mix characterized a second PCR of roughly 6 to 11 cycles. A single record per CDR3 protein comes from TCRdb applying MiXCR to the 5' RACE reads. The sample lists about 1,000,000 distinct CDR3 sequences; over 35% were seen once. Sequenced material: blood. Receptor source: a woman in her fifties or sixties in good health.

Notes on this clonotype: This could be a read error, since a much larger clone is one nucleotide away. This chain uses TRBV28 with TRBJ2-5; D is ambiguous. From germline, CDR1 is MDHEN and CDR2 SYDVKM. CDR3 length: 11 residues. DNA for the CDR3: TGTGCCAGCAGGGTACAAGGGACCCAGTACTTC. Translated, it gives CASRVQGTQYF.

The chain has TRBV4-1 and TRBJ2-3; possibly TRBD2 for D (6 bases). Germline CDR1 is MGHRA and CDR2 is YSYEKL. The CDR3 totals 11 residues. V was pared by 11 bases and J by 4 bases, with 10 bases between. CDR3 sequence (DNA): TGCGCCTCGGGGGACGCAGATACGCAGTATTTT. As protein: CASGDADTQYF.

CDR3 region: CASSLSTVLNTEAFF. CDR3 sequence (DNA): TGTGCCAGCAGCTTATCGACGGTCCTGAACACTGAAGCTTTCTTT. The chain carries TRBV7-9 and TRBJ1-1, with D hard to call. The CDR3 is 15 residues long. Trimming removed 2 bases at V and 0 bases at J, with 10 bases between. CDR1 SEHNR and CDR2 FQNEAQ come from the germline V gene (reference sequence).

The genes are TRBV12-3 or TRBV12-4 and TRBJ2-7; 7 bases fit TRBD1. This CDR3 has 14 residues. V was pared by 5 bases and J by 3 bases, with 7 bases of the junction left unmatched. This CDR3 reads CASSETGLGYEQYF. The CDR3 DNA sequence: TGTGCCAGCAGTGAGACAGGGTTGGGCTACGAGCAGTACTTC.

This clonotype has a handful of counts. The V call is TRBV29-1, the J call TRBJ2-3; D might be TRBD2 (5 bases). Germline lookup yields CDR1 SQVTM and CDR2 ANQGSEA. The CDR3 spans 11 residues. V gave up 7 bases and J gave up 4 bases, with 9 bases separating them. In DNA form, the CDR3 reads TGCAGCGGTGAGAGGGCAGATACGCAGTATTTT. It codes for CSGERADTQYF.

A few counts support this clonotype. The chain recombines TRBV29-1 with TRBJ2-2; no clear D. Germline V lookup: CDR1 SQVTM, CDR2 ANQGSEA. This CDR3 is built from 14 residues. V lost 6 bases to trimming and J lost 0 bases, with 11 bases between them. The CDR3 sequence: CSVPAHTNTGELFF. The CDR3, as DNA: TGCAGCGTACCAGCACACACGAACACCGGGGAGCTGTTTTTT.

The genes are TRBV4-2 and TRBJ2-7; 10 nucleotides line up with TRBD2. CDR1 and CDR2 (germline): LGHNA, YNFKEQ. This CDR3 has 16 residues. Trimming cost V 4 bases and J 4 bases; bases outside gene matches: 10. The CDR3 bases are TGTGCCAGCAGCCGAGAGGGGACTAGCGTGGTATACGAGCAGTACTTC. This encodes CASSREGTSVVYEQYF.